This TCR beta chain was identified during a study of cytomegalovirus exposure and HLA in healthy donors. Study observations and caveats: One cluster of highly shared sequence variants probably arose as a sequencing artifact.

For this clone: The antigen is not known.

The CDR3 is 12 residues long. V was pared by 4 bases and J by 8 bases, with 4 bases of the junction left unmatched. The germline gives CDR1 SEHNR, CDR2 FQNEAQ (reference sequence). With 60 Vbeta and 13 Jbeta primers, the PCR was carried out. Assay used: immunoSEQ multiplex PCR; TCRdb lists only in-frame clones, some missing. The top ten hold about 1% of the sample, which has approximately 130,000 clones, approximately 79% seen once. The V and J genes are TRBV7-9 and TRBJ1-2; 7 positions match TRBD1. The TCR originated in a male donor in good health and CMV-seronegative. The specimen sequenced was PBMCs. This CDR3 is CASSSAQGGYTF. CDR3 bases: TGTGCCAGCAGCTCGGCACAGGGGGGCTACACCTTC.